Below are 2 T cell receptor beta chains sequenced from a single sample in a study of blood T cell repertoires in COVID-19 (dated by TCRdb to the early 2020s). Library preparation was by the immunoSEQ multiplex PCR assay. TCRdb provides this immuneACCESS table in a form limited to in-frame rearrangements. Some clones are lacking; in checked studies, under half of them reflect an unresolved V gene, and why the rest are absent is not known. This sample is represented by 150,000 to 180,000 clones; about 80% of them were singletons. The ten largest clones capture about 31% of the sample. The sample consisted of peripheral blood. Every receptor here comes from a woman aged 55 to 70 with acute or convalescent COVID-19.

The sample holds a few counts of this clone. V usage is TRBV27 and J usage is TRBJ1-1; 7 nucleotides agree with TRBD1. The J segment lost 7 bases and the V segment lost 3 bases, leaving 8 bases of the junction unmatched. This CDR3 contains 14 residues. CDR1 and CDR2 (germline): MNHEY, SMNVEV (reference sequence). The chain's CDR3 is CASSFMDRKHEAFF. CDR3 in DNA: TGTGCCAGCAGTTTCATGGACAGGAAACATGAAGCTTTCTTT.

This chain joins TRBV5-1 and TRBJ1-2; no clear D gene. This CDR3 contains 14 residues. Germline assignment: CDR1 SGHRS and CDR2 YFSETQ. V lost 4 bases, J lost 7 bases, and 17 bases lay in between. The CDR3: CASSLPPGSSGYTF. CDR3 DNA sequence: TGCGCCAGCAGCCTGCCACCGGGGAGCAGTGGCTACACCTTC.